These 22 T cell receptor beta chains were all obtained from the same sample, sequenced in a study of T cells in Graves' hyperthyroidism and ophthalmopathy. There were TCR beta CDR3 regions amplified from RNA transcripts. HTBI primers were the set used in a first-round RT-PCR of the TCR CDR3. TCRdb processed the multiplex PCR reads anew with MiXCR; each CDR3 protein has one entry. The table has 690,000 or so distinct CDR3 sequences, about 19% seen once. Sequencing was performed on blood. These receptors were collected from a woman in her forties or fifties with Graves' hyperthyroidism that later progressed to Graves' ophthalmopathy.

This clonotype was picked up many times. J is TRBJ2-1 and V is TRBV2, with TRBD2 identical over 8 bases. Trimming at V came to 8 bases and at J to 7 bases, leaving 10 bases not matched to a gene. Germline V gene data show CDR1 as SNHLY and CDR2 as FYNNEI. The CDR3 length is 14 residues. The CDR3 loop is CASDLRGGRNEQFF. The CDR3 nucleotides are TGTGCCAGCGACCTACGGGGGGGCAGAAATGAGCAGTTCTTC.

This clonotype was seen a few times. The chain combines TRBV27 with TRBJ1-5, with D possibly being TRBD1 (5 bases). The CDR3 sequence is 14 residues long. The V end lost 3 bases, the J end lost 5 bases, and 11 bases lay between the germline ends. Germline CDR1 reads MNHEY; CDR2 reads SMNVEV (reference sequence). The CDR3: CASSFAGRHQPQHF. The CDR3 DNA is TGTGCCAGCAGTTTTGCAGGGCGGCATCAGCCCCAGCATTTT.

This clonotype was seen only a few times. V and J are TRBV19 and TRBJ2-7; 7 nucleotides align to TRBD2. This CDR3 is built from 11 residues. V lost 8 bases, J lost 3 bases, and 1 base stayed unmatched. Germline-derived CDR1 and CDR2 are LNHDA and SQIVND (reference sequence). The CDR3 coding sequence is TGTGCCAGTGCGGGGGACTACGAGCAGTACTTC. Translating gives CASAGDYEQYF.

The chain combines TRBV19 with TRBJ1-5; D ambiguous. Per germline, CDR1 LNHDA and CDR2 SQIVND (reference sequence). The CDR3 has 16 amino acids. The ends were cut back, 5 bases at V and 2 bases at J, with 16 bases in the middle. CDR3 amino acids: CASSAWSRAGNQPQHF. The DNA for the CDR3 is TGTGCCAGTAGTGCTTGGTCGAGGGCTGGCAATCAGCCCCAGCATTTT.

In regard to this clonotype: A clone one base away is much larger, so this may be a read error. V is TRBV6-5 and J is TRBJ1-1, with D possibly matching TRBD1 (5 bases). The germline V gene encodes CDR1 MNHEY and CDR2 SVGAGI. This CDR3 is 13 amino acids long. The CDR3 loop reads CASSYWGNTEALF. CDR3 bases: TGTGCCAGCAGTTACTGGGGGAACACTGAAGCTCTCTTT.

The gene calls are TRBV20-1 and TRBJ2-1, with D perhaps matching TRBD2 (6 bases). The germline CDR1 and CDR2 sequences are DFQATT and SNEGSKA (reference sequence). The ends were cut back, 5 bases at V and 3 bases at J, with 17 bases in the middle. This CDR3 region has 15 residues. The CDR3 here is CSAPIGTRNYNEQFF. Here the CDR3 DNA reads TGCAGTGCTCCCATAGGGACTCGAAACTACAATGAGCAGTTCTTC.

At least ten counts were recorded for this clonotype. The gene calls are TRBV5-1 and TRBJ1-5; the D gene is possibly TRBD1 (5 bases). From germline, CDR1 is SGHRS and CDR2 YFSETQ. The CDR3 loop spans 16 amino acids. Between the trimmed V and J ends, which lost 0 bases and 1 base, there was a span of 11 bases. The CDR3 coding sequence is TGCGCCAGCAGCTTGGAAGGAGGGGACAGCAATCAGCCCCAGCATTTT. Its translation is CASSLEGGDSNQPQHF.

This clonotype was seen many times. The chain combines TRBV5-4 with TRBJ2-1, with TRBD2 matching 9 bases. The CDR3 contains 15 residues. Trimming cost V 1 base and J 6 bases; bases outside gene matches: 5. Germline V gene lookup returns CDR1 SGHNT and CDR2 YYREEE (reference sequence). The CDR3 DNA reads TGTGCCAGCAGCTTGTGGCGGGGGGGGTTCAATGAGCAGTTCTTC. It yields the protein CASSLWRGGFNEQFF.

This clonotype was seen a few times. V and J are TRBV18 and TRBJ2-5; D is perhaps TRBD2 (5 bases). This CDR3 contains 14 residues. Germline CDR1 reads KGHSH; CDR2 reads LQKENI. V gave up 3 bases and J gave up 7 bases, with 15 bases separating them. CDR3 sequence reads: CASSPPDGEGTQYF. In nucleotides, the CDR3 is TGTGCCAGCTCACCTCCGGACGGAGAGGGGACCCAGTACTTC.

A few counts support this clonotype. J is TRBJ1-6 and V is TRBV27; 7 bases are shared with TRBD1. The CDR3 covers 15 residues. Unmatched junction bases numbered 7, after V lost 5 bases and J lost 6 bases. Germline V CDR1 and CDR2: MNHEY, SMNVEV (reference sequence). The CDR3 spells CASSSLGTVNSPLHF. The CDR3 DNA reads TGTGCCAGCAGTAGCCTGGGGACAGTTAATTCACCCCTCCACTTT.

The sample holds a few counts of this clonotype. The chain couples TRBV12-3 or TRBV12-4 to TRBJ1-3; D may be TRBD1 (5 bases). The germline V and J ends were trimmed by 5 bases and 8 bases, with 10 bases remaining between them. The CDR3 is 12 residues long. The CDR3 is CASSGGGDTIYF. CDR3 DNA sequence: TGTGCCAGCAGTGGGGGTGGGGACACCATATATTTT.

This clonotype was seen ten or more times. The J gene is TRBJ2-1, the V gene TRBV29-1; D might be TRBD1 or TRBD2, each matching 5 bases. V was cut by 4 bases and J by 7 bases, with 17 bases left in between. The CDR3 extends over 14 amino acids. The germline V gene has CDR1 SQVTM and CDR2 ANQGSEA. As DNA, the CDR3 is TGCAGCGTTGTAGGTCCGGGGCCTAGGAATGAGCAGTTCTTC. It encodes CSVVGPGPRNEQFF.

There are many counts of this clonotype. V gene TRBV6-1 combines with J gene TRBJ1-5, with D tentatively TRBD1 (5 bases). The CDR3 has 15 residues. Germline V CDR1 and CDR2: MNHNS, SASEGT. Trimming shortened V by 2 bases and J by 3 bases, and 11 bases separated the two germline ends. CDR3 bases: TGTGCCAGCAGTGAACCTAGGGGATTCAATCAGCCCCAGCATTTT. It codes for CASSEPRGFNQPQHF.

The V and J genes are TRBV6-1 and TRBJ2-7; perhaps TRBD2 as D (5 bases). V lost 5 bases and J 2 bases, leaving 10 bases between the germline ends. The CDR3 has 13 residues. The germline V gene has CDR1 MNHNS and CDR2 SASEGT. Here the CDR3 reads CASSRGITYEQYF. The CDR3 DNA reads as TGTGCCAGCAGTCGAGGGATTACCTACGAGCAGTACTTC.

This clonotype has a handful of counts. V and J are TRBV3-1 and TRBJ1-2; tentatively, D is TRBD1 (5 bases). Trimming cost V 0 bases and J 7 bases, with 12 bases left between them. This CDR3 is 14 amino acids long. Per the germline V gene, CDR1 is LGHDT and CDR2 is YNNKEL (reference sequence). The CDR3 DNA reads TGTGCCAGCAGCCAAGACGGCAGGGTGGCTGGCTACACCTTC. Translating it yields CASSQDGRVAGYTF. Combining the CDR3 with reference TRBV3-1 and TRBJ1-2 gives the whole variable domain DTAVSQTPKYLVTQMGNDKSIKCEQNLGHDTMYWYKQDSKKFLKIMFSYNNKELIINETVPNRFSPKSPDKAHLNLHINSLELGDSAVYFCASSQDGRVAGYTFGSGTRLTVV.

This clonotype came up many times. The chain joins TRBV3-1 to TRBJ1-6, with no clear D. Per the germline V gene, CDR1 is LGHDT and CDR2 is YNNKEL (reference sequence). V was cut by 6 bases and J by 8 bases, with 14 bases left in between. The CDR3 is 14 residues long. This chain's CDR3 is CASRLGREDSPLHF. CDR3 coding DNA: TGTGCCAGCAGACTCGGACGGGAAGATTCACCCCTCCACTTT.

This clonotype was recorded at least ten times. The chain carries TRBV27 and TRBJ2-5; 13 nucleotides line up with TRBD2. Germline V lookup: CDR1 MNHEY, CDR2 SMNVEV (reference sequence). The junction had 8 bases not matched to a gene; V was cut back by 2 bases and J by 2 bases. This CDR3 has 18 amino acids. DNA for the CDR3: TGTGCCAGCAGTTTAACTAGCGGGGGGGCCTACTGGCAAGAGACCCAGTACTTC. This codes for CASSLTSGGAYWQETQYF.

This chain links TRBV6-1 with TRBJ2-7, with 8 bases aligning to TRBD1. J gave up 1 base and V 8 bases, and 4 bases lay outside the gene matches. The CDR3 sequence is 13 residues long. Germline values: CDR1 MNHNS, CDR2 SASEGT. In DNA, the CDR3 is TGTGCCAGCGCCGACAGGGGATCCTACGAGCAGTACTTC. Translated, it gives CASADRGSYEQYF.

As to this clonotype: A clone one base away is much larger, so this may be a read error. The chain combines TRBV11-2 with TRBJ1-5; perhaps TRBD1 as D (6 bases). Per germline, CDR1 SGHAT and CDR2 FQNNGV. This CDR3 is built from 16 residues. CDR3 DNA sequence: TGTGCCAGCAGTCCCGCGGGGGGCGCCGGCAATCAGCCCAAGCATTTT. Its translation: CASSPAGGAGNQPKHF.

This clonotype was detected only a few times. J is TRBJ2-5 and V is TRBV4-1, with a weak D call TRBD1 (6 bases). Trimming pared 3 bases from V and 5 bases from J, leaving 7 bases between. This CDR3 is 12 amino acids long. CDR1 and CDR2 from the germline V gene are MGHRA and YSYEKL. The CDR3 DNA follows: TGCGCCAGCAGCCAGCAGGGGGAGACCCAGTACTTC. Translated: CASSQQGETQYF.

The V call is TRBV5-4, the J call TRBJ1-2; no reliable D call. Germline-derived CDR1 and CDR2 are SGHNT and YYREEE (reference sequence). The CDR3 covers 14 residues. V gave up 0 bases and J gave up 3 bases, with 9 bases separating them. As DNA, the CDR3 is TGTGCCAGCAGCTTGGACTGGGTGGACTATGGCTACACCTTC. Amino acids: CASSLDWVDYGYTF. Filled out from reference TRBV5-4 and TRBJ1-2, the complete variable domain reads ETGVTQSPTHLIKTRGQQVTLRCSSQSGHNTVSWYQQALGQGPQFIFQYYREEENGRGNFPPRFSGLQFPNYSSELNVNALELDDSALYLCASSLDWVDYGYTFGSGTRLTVV.

In its sample, this clonotype was seen many times. J is TRBJ2-1 and V is TRBV7-9; D might be TRBD1 (5 bases). CDR3 length equals 16 residues. Germline V lookup: CDR1 SEHNR, CDR2 FQNEAQ (reference sequence). Deletions cut 0 bases from V and 7 bases from J, with 16 bases between. CDR3 nucleotide sequence: TGTGCCAGCAGCTTAGCACCGCCGGGCCCAGGGAATGAGCAGTTCTTC. This gives the protein CASSLAPPGPGNEQFF. The full variable domain, its missing parts supplied by reference TRBV7-9 and TRBJ2-1, is DTGVSQNPRHKITKRGQNVTFRCDPISEHNRLYWYRQTLGQGPEFLTYFQNEAQLEKSRLLSDRFSAERPKGSFSTLEIQRTEQGDSAMYLCASSLAPPGPGNEQFFGPGTRLTVL.